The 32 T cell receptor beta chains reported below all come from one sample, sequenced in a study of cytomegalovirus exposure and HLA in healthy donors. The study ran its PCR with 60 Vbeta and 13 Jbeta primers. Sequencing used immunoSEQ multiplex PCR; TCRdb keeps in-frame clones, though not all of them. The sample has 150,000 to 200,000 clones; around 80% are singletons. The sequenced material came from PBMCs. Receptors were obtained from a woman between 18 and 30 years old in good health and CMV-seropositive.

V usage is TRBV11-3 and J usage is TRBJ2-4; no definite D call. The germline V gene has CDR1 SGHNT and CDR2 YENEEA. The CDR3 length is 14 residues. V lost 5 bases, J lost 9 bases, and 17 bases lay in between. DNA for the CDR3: TGTGCCAGCAGCCCCTCTTCTAGTAATGTCATTCAGTACTTC. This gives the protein CASSPSSSNVIQYF.

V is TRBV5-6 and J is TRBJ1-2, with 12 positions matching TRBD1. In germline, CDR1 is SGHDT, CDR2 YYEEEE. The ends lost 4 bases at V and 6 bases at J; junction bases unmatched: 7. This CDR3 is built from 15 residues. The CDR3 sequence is CASSTRGTGGNGYTF. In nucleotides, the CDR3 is TGTGCCAGCAGCACCCGCGGGACAGGGGGCAATGGCTACACCTTC.

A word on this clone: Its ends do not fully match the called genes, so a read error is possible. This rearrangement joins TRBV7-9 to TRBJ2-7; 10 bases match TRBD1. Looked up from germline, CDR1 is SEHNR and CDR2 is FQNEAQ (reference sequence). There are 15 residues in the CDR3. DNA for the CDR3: TGTTCCAGCAGCTTGTTGGGGACAGGGGTCTACGAGCAGTACTTC. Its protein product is CSSSLLGTGVYEQYF.

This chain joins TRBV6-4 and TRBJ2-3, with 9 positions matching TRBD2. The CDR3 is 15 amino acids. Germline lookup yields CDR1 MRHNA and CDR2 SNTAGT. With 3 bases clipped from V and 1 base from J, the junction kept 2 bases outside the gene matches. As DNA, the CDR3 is TGTGCCAGCAGTGAAGGCGGGGGGGGCACAGATACGCAGTATTTT. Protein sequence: CASSEGGGGTDTQYF.

This chain's CDR3 is CASSPGGTSGGAGETQYF. As DNA, the CDR3 is TGCGCCAGCAGCCCCGGAGGGACTAGCGGGGGGGCCGGGGAGACCCAGTACTTC. V usage is TRBV5-1 and J usage is TRBJ2-5, with 16 bases identical to TRBD2. The CDR3 is 18 residues long. With V trimmed by 4 bases and J by 5 bases, 11 bases remained unmatched. The germline V gene has CDR1 SGHRS and CDR2 YFSETQ. The whole variable domain, remainder taken from reference TRBV5-1 and TRBJ2-5, is KAGVTQTPRYLIKTRGQQVTLSCSPISGHRSVSWYQQTPGQGLQFLFEYFSETQRNKGNFPGRFSGRQFSNSRSEMNVSTLELGDSALYLCASSPGGTSGGAGETQYFGPGTRLLVL.

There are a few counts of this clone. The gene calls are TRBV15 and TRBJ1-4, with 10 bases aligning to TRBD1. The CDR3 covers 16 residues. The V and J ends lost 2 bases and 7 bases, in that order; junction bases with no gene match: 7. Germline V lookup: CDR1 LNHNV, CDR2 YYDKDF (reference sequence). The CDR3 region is CATSRLRTGGSEKLFF. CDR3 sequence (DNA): TGTGCCACCAGCAGACTACGGACAGGGGGGAGTGAAAAACTGTTTTTT.

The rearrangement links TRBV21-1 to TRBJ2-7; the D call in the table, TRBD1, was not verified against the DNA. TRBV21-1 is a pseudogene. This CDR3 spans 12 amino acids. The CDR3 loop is CASGTGGYEQYV. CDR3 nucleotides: TGTGCCAGCGGGACAGGGGGCTACGAGCAGTACGTC.

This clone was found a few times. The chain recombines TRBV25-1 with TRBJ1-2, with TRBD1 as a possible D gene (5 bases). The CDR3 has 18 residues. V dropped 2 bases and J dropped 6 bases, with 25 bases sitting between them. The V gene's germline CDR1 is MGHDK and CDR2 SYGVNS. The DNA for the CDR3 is TGTGCCAGCAGTGAAATTTTGGCAGGGTGGGCTAACTATCATGGCTACACCTTC. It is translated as CASSEILAGWANYHGYTF.

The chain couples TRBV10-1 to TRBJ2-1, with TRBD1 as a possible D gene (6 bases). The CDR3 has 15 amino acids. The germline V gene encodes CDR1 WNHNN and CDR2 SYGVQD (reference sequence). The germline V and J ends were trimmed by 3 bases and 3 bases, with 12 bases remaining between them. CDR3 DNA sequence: TGCGCCAGCAGTGATGGACAGTGGGACTACAATGAGCAGTTCTTC. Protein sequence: CASSDGQWDYNEQFF.

The CDR3 region is CASSHIHSSSGANVLTF. CDR3 in DNA: TGCGCCAGCAGCCACATACACAGCAGCTCTGGGGCCAACGTCCTGACTTTC. This chain uses TRBV4-1 with TRBJ2-6; no clear D. Germline assignment: CDR1 MGHRA and CDR2 YSYEKL. CDR3 length equals 17 residues. The V end lost 3 bases, the J end lost 0 bases, and 12 bases lay between the germline ends.

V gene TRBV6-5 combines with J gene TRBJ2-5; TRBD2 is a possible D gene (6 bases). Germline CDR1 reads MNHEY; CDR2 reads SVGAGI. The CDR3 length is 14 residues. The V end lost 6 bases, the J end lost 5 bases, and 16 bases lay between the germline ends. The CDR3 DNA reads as TGTGCCAGCAGGCTGGGGGGTTCGGGGGAGACCCAGTACTTC. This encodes CASRLGGSGETQYF.

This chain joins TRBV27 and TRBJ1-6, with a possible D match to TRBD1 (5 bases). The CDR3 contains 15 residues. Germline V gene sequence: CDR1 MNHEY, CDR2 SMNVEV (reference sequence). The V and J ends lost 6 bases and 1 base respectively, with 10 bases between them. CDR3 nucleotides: TGTGCCAGCAGGCAGGGCAGGTCCTATAATTCACCCCTCCACTTT. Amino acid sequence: CASRQGRSYNSPLHF.

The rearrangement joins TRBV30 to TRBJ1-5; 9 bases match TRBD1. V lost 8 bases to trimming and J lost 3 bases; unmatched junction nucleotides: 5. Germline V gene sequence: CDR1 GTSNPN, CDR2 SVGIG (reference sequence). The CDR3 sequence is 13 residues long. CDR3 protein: CAGGTGTNQPQHF. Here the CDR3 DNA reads TGTGCCGGGGGGACAGGGACCAATCAGCCCCAGCATTTT.

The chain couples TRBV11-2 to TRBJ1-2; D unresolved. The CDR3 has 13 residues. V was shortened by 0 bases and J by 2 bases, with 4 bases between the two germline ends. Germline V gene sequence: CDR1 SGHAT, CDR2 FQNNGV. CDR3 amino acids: CASSLDINYGYTF. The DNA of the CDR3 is TGTGCCAGCAGCTTAGATATCAACTATGGCTACACCTTC.

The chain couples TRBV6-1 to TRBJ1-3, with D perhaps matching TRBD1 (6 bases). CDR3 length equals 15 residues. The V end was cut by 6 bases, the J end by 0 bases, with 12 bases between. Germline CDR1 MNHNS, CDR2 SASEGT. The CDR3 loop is CASSRQVTSGNTIYF. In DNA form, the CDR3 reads TGTGCCAGCAGCCGACAGGTTACCTCTGGAAACACCATATATTTT.

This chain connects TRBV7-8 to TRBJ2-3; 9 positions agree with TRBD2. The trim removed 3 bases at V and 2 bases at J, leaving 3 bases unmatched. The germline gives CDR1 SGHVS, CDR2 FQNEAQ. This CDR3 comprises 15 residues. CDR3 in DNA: TGTGCCAGCAGCTTCCAGCGGGGGGCCACAGATACGCAGTATTTT. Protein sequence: CASSFQRGATDTQYF.

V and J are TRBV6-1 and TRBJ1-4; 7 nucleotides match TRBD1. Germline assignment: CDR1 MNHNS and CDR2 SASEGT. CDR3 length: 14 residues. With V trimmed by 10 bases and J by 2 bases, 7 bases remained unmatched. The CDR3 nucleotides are TGTGCCACCAAGGGACAGTTCACTAATGAAAAACTGTTTTTT. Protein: CATKGQFTNEKLFF.

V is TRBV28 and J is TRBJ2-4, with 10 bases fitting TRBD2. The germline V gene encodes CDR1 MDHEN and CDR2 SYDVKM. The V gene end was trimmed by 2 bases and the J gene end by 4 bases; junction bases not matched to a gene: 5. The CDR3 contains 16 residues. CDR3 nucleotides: TGTGCCAGCAGTTTAGGGGCTAGCGGGGGTAAAAACATTCAGTACTTC. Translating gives CASSLGASGGKNIQYF.

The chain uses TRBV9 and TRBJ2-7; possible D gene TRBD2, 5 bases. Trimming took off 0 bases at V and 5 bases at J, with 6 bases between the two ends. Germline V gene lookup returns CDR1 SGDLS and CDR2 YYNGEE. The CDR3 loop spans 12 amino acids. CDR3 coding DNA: TGTGCCAGCAGCGTAGGGACTGACGAGCAGTACTTC. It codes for CASSVGTDEQYF.

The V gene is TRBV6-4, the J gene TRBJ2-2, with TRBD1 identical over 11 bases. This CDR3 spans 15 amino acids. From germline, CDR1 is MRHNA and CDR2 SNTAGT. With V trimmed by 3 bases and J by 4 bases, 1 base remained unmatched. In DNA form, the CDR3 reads TGTGCCAGCAGTGAAGGGACAGGGGGCACCGGGGAGCTGTTTTTT. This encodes CASSEGTGGTGELFF.

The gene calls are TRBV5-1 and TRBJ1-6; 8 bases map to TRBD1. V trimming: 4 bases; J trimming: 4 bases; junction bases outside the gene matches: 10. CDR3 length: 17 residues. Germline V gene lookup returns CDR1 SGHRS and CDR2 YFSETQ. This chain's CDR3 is CASSAGQGALYNSPLHF. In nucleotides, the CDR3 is TGCGCCAGCAGCGCAGGACAGGGCGCCCTATATAATTCACCCCTCCACTTT.

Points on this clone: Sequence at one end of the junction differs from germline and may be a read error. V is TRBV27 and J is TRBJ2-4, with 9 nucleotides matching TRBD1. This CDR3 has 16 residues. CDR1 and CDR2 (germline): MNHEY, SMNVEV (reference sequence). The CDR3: CASGPNRGTGKNSQYF. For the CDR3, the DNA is TGTGCCAGCGGCCCCAACCGCGGGACAGGGAAAAACAGTCAGTACTTC.

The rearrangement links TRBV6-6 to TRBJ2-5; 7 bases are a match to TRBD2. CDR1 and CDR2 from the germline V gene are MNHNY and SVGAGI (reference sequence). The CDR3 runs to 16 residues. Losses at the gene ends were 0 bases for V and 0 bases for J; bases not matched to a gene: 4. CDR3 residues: CASSYSYGGNQETQYF. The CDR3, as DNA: TGTGCCAGCAGTTACTCATACGGGGGGAACCAAGAGACCCAGTACTTC.

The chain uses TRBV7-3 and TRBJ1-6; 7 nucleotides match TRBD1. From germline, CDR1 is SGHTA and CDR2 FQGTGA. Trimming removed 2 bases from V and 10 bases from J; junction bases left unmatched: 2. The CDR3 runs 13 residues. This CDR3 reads CASSLWTGSPLHF. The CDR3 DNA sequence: TGTGCCAGCAGCTTATGGACAGGATCACCCCTCCACTTT.

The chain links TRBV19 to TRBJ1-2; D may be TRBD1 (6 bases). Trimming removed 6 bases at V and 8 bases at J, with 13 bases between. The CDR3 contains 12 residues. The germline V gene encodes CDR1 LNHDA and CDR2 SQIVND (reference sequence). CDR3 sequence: CASRTHREGYTF. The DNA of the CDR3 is TGTGCCAGTAGAACTCACAGGGAAGGCTACACCTTC.

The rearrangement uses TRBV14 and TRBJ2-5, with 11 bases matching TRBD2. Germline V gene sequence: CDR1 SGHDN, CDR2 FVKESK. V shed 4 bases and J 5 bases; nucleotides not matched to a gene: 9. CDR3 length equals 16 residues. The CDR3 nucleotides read TGTGCCAGCAGCCTTCGACTAGCGGGGCAAGGGGAGACCCAGTACTTC. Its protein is CASSLRLAGQGETQYF.

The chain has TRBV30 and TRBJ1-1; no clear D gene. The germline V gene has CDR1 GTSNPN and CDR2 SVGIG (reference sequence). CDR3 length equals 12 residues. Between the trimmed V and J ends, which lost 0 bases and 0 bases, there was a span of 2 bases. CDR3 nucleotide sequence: TGTGCCTGGAGTGTTATGAACACTGAAGCTTTCTTT. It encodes CAWSVMNTEAFF.

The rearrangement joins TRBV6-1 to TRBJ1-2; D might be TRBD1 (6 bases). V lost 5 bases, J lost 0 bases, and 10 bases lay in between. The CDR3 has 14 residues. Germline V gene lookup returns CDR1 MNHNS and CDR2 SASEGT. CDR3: CASSLDRTNYGYTF. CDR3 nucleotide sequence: TGTGCCAGCAGTTTAGACAGGACTAACTATGGCTACACCTTC.

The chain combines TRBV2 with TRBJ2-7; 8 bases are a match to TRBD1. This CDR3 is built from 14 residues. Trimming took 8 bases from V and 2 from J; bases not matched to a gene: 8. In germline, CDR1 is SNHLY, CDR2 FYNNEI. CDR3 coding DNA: TGTGCCAGCGGTAGGGACAGGTCCGCCTACGAGCAGTACTTC. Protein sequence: CASGRDRSAYEQYF.

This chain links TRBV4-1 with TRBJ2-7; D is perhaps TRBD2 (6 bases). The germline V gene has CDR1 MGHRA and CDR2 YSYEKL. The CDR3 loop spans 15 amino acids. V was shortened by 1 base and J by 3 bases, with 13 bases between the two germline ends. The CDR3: CASSQGRDGSYEQYF. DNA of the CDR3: TGCGCCAGCAGCCAAGGGAGGGACGGGAGCTACGAGCAGTACTTC.

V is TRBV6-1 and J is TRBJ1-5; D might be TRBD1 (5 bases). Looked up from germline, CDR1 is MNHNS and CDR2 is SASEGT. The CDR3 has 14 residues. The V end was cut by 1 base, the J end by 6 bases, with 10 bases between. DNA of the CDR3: TGTGCCAGCAGTGAAGGGGGGGGAGGTCAGCCCCAGCATTTT. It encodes CASSEGGGGQPQHF.

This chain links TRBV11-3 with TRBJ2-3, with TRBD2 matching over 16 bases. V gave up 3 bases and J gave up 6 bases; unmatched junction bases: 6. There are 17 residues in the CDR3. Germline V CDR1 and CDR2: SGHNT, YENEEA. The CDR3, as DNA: TGTGCCAGCAGCTTCGAGGGACTAGCGGGGGGGGTGGATACGCAGTATTTT. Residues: CASSFEGLAGGVDTQYF.